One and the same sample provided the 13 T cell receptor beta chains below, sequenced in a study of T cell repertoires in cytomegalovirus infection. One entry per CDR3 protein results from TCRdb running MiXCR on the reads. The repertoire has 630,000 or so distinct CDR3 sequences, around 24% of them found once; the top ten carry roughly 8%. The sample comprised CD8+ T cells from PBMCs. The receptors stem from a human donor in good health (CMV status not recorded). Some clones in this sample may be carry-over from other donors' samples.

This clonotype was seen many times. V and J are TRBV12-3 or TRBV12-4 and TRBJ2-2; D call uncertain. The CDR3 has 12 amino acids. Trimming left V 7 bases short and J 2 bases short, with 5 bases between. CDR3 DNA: TGTGCCAGCACGGACAACACCGGGGAGCTGTTTTTT. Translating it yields CASTDNTGELFF.

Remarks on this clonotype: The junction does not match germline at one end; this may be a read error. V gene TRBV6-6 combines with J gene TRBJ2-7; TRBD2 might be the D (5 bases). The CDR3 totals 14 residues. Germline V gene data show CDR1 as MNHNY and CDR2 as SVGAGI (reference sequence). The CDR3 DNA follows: TGTGCCGGCAGTTACTCTTCCGGGGACTACGAGCAGTACTTC. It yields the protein CAGSYSSGDYEQYF.

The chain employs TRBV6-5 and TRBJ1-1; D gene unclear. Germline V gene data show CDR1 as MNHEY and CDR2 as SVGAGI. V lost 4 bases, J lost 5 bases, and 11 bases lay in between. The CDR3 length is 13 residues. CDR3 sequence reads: CASSSGEWTEAFF. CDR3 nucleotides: TGTGCCAGCAGTTCGGGCGAATGGACTGAAGCTTTCTTT.

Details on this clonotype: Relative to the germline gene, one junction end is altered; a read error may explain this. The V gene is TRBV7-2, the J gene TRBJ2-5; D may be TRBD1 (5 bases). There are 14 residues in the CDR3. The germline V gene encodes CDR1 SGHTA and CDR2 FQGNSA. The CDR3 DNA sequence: TGTGCCCGCAGCTTAGGGGCCTTGGGCCAGACCCAGTACTTC. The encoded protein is CARSLGALGQTQYF.

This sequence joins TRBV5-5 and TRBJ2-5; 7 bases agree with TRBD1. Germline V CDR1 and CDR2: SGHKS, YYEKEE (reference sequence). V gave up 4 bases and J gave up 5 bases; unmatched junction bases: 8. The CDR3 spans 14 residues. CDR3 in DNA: TGTGCCAGCAGCGCATACAGGGGCGGGGAGACCCAGTACTTC. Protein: CASSAYRGGETQYF.

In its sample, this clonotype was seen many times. In DNA, the CDR3 is TGTGCCAGTAGTAACGGAAGGAATGAGCAGTTCTTC. Translated: CASSNGRNEQFF. The genes are TRBV19 and TRBJ2-1; D call uncertain. The CDR3 covers 12 residues. CDR1 and CDR2 from the germline V gene are LNHDA and SQIVND (reference sequence). The V end was cut by 4 bases, the J end by 7 bases, with 8 bases between.

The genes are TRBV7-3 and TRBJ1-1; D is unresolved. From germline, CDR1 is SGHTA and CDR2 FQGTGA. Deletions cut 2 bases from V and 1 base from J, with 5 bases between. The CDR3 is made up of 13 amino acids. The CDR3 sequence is CASSLLWNTEAFF. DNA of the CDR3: TGTGCCAGCAGCTTATTATGGAACACTGAAGCTTTCTTT. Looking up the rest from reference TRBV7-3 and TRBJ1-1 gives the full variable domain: GAGVSQTPSNKVTEKGKYVELRCDPISGHTALYWYRQSLGQGPEFLIYFQGTGAADDSGLPNDRFFAVRPEGSVSTLKIQRTERGDSAVYLCASSLLWNTEAFFGQGTRLTVV.

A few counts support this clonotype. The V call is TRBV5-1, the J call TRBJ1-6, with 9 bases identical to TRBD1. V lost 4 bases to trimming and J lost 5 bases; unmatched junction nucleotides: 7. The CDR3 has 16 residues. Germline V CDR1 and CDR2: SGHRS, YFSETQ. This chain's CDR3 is CASSEGTGFDNSPLHF. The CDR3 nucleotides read TGCGCCAGCAGCGAGGGGACAGGGTTTGATAATTCACCCCTCCACTTT.

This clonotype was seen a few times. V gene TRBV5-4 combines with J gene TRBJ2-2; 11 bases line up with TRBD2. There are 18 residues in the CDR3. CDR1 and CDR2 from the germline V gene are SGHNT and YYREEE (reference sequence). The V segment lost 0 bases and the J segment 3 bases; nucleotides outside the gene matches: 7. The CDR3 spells CASSLEVAGGPDTGELFF. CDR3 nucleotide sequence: TGTGCCAGCAGCTTGGAGGTAGCGGGGGGGCCTGACACCGGGGAGCTGTTTTTT.

CDR3: CASSYKGSSYNEQFF. The CDR3 bases are TGTGCCAGCAGTTACAAAGGAAGCTCCTACAATGAGCAGTTCTTC. The V gene is TRBV6-6, the J gene TRBJ2-1, with D uncertain. Trimming removed 2 bases from V and 0 bases from J, with 8 bases in between. The V gene's germline CDR1 is MNHNY and CDR2 SVGAGI (reference sequence). The CDR3 runs to 15 residues.

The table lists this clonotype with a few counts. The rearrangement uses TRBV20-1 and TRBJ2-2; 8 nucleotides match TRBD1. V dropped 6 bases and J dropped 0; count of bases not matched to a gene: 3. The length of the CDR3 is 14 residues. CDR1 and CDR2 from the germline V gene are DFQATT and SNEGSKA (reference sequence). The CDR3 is CSAPGQANTGELFF. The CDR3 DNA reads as TGCAGTGCGCCGGGACAGGCGAACACCGGGGAGCTGTTTTTT.

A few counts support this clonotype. The CDR3 sequence: CASSSATGRYEQYV. DNA of the CDR3: TGTGCCAGCAGCTCTGCTACAGGGAGGTACGAGCAGTACGTC. The chain combines TRBV7-6 with TRBJ2-7; the D gene could be TRBD1 or TRBD2 (6 bases each). V was cut by 4 bases and J by 4 bases, with 14 bases left in between. The CDR3 spans 14 residues. Per germline, CDR1 SGHVS and CDR2 FNYEAQ.

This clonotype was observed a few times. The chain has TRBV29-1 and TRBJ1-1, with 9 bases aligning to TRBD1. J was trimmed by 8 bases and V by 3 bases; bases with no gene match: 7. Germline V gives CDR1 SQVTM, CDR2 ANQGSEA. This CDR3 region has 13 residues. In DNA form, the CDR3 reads TGCAGCGTTGATTCGGGGACAGGGACCGAAGCTTTCTTT. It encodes CSVDSGTGTEAFF.